This T cell receptor (beta chain) was obtained from a study of cytomegalovirus exposure and HLA in healthy donors. On the study more broadly: Previous work identified roughly 120 million unique TCR beta sequences from 200 million or so T cells. Unique TCRs numbering approximately 80 million, obtained from HLA-typed donors, made up an early data release.

As for this clone: Its target is not known.

The V gene lost 3 bases and the J gene lost 5 bases, with 17 bases spanning the gap. In germline, CDR1 is MDHEN, CDR2 SYDVKM. The CDR3 extends over 15 amino acids. Researchers ran the PCR with 60 Vbeta and 13 Jbeta primers. TCRdb's copy holds only in-frame clones and misses some; the assay was immunoSEQ multiplex PCR. The sample shows approximately 190,000 clones, roughly nine tenths of them seen only once. General study findings and limits: An observed cluster of highly shared sequence variants was recorded as a likely sequencing artifact. In a later analysis, TCR beta V- and J-gene trimming was associated with a missense DCLRE1C variant.

The specimen sequenced was PBMCs. The source of this sequence is a boy between 2 and 10 years old in good health and CMV-seronegative. This chain links TRBV28 with TRBJ2-7; maybe TRBD2 (6 bases). As DNA, the CDR3 is TGTGCCAGCAGTTTCAAAAACCGGGGACTTCACGAGCAGTACTTC. This sequence encodes CASSFKNRGLHEQYF.